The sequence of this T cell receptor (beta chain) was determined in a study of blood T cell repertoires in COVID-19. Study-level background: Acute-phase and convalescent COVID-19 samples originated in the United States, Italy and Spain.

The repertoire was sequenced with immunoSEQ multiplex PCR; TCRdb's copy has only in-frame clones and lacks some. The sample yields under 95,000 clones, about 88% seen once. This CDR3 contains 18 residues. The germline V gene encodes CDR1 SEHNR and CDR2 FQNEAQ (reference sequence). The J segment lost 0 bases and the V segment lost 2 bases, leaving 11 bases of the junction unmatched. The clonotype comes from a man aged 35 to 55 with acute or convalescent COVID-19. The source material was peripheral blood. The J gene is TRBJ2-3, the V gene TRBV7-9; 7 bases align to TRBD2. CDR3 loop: CASSLYPSGFTSTDTQYF. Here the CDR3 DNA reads TGTGCCAGCAGCTTATATCCTAGCGGTTTTACTAGCACAGATACGCAGTATTTT.